This T cell receptor beta chain is from a study of read filtering for tumor transcriptome and immune sequencing. For the study at large: Transcriptome libraries were built from DNase-treated RNA. TCR-mapped reads were about 3.5 to 10.27 million with IR-seq versus roughly 75 to 1,400 with RNA-seq.

Study conclusions and caveats: IR-seq captured clonotypes deeper and more reliably than RNA-seq.

The library was built from roughly 400 ng RNA with molecular barcoded adaptors for alpha/delta and beta/gamma chains. TCRdb re-derived calls from the reads in MiXCR, one entry per CDR3 protein. The sample contains approximately 140,000 distinct CDR3 sequences, over 10% of which appear only once. Bone marrow was sampled from every patient at the time of active disease. Remarks on this clonotype: Its target is not known. It is likely a read error, because the conserved phenylalanine at the end of the CDR3 is missing.

This receptor was taken from a donor aged 40 or over with multiple myeloma. Sequenced: a population of CD138-negative cells sorted from bone marrow.

The CDR3 nucleotides are TGCAGTGCCTATGGACTTGACGAGCAGTACCTC. It translates to CSAYGLDEQYL. The J gene is TRBJ2-7, the V gene TRBV20-1; TRBD2 is a possible D gene (5 bases). Looked up from germline, CDR1 is DFQATT and CDR2 is SNEGSKA (reference sequence). V lost 6 bases and J lost 5, with 11 bases in between. The CDR3 is made up of 11 amino acids.